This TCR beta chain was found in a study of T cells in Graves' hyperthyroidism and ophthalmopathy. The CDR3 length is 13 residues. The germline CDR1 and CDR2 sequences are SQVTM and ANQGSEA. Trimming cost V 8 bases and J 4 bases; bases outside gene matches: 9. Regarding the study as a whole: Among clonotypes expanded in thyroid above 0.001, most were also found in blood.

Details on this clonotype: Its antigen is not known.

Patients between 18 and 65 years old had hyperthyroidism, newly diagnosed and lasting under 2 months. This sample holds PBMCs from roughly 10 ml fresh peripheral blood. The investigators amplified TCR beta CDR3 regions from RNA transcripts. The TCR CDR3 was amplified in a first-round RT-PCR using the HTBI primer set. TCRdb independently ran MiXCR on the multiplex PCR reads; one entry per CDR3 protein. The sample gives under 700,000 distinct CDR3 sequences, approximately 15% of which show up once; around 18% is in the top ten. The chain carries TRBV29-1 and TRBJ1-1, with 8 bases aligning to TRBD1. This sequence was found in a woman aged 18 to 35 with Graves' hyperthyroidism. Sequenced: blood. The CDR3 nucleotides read TGCAGCACCCGGACAGGGCCGGGCACTGAAGCTTTCTTT. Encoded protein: CSTRTGPGTEAFF.